This T cell receptor (beta chain) was documented in a study of shared clonotypes between healthy human individuals. Germline V gene lookup returns CDR1 SGHNT and CDR2 YYREEE (reference sequence). The CDR3 extends over 14 amino acids. Trimming pared 7 bases from V and 5 bases from J, leaving 15 bases between. This clone occurred once. What it binds is not known. Study conclusions and caveats: Across several donors, naive CD4 shared 5% to 6.5%, naive CD8 over 3%, memory CD4 approximately 2.5%, memory CD8 approximately 0.4%. Compared with clonotypes that all four donors shared, non-shared clonotypes had lower generation probabilities.

Using immunoSEQ multiplex PCR, the repertoire was profiled, and TCRdb retains in-frame clones only, with some absent. The table includes 1,400,000 or so clones, just under 99% detected once. Sequencing was performed on naive CD4+ T cells sorted from blood. As to subset: CD45RA+ positively selected. The chain couples TRBV5-4 to TRBJ1-4; tentative D call: TRBD1 (5 bases). This sequence originates from a man under 40 in good health. DNA of the CDR3: TGTGCCAGCTCCAACAGGCTTAGCAATGAAAAACTGTTTTTT. As protein: CASSNRLSNEKLFF. The full variable domain, completed using reference TRBV5-4 and TRBJ1-4, is ETGVTQSPTHLIKTRGQQVTLRCSSQSGHNTVSWYQQALGQGPQFIFQYYREEENGRGNFPPRFSGLQFPNYSSELNVNALELDDSALYLCASSNRLSNEKLFFGSGTQLSVL.